This TCR beta chain was identified during a study of cytomegalovirus exposure and HLA in healthy donors. Study-level findings and limits: Through in vitro validation, a few CMV-associated chains were shown to be specific for CMV antigens. Researchers reported in a later analysis that a missense DCLRE1C variant was tied to TCR beta V- and J-gene trimming. Within an earlier analysis, most TCR beta V segments proved productive either about 87% or about 30% of the time.

CDR3 length: 16 amino acids. The V gene's germline CDR1 is SGHNT and CDR2 YYREEE (reference sequence). Trimming took off 0 bases at V and 3 bases at J, with 16 bases between the two ends. A multiplex PCR was run with 60 Vbeta primers and 13 Jbeta primers. Profiling relied on immunoSEQ multiplex PCR, and the TCRdb table lists in-frame clones only, not all of them. Counted here are some 150,000 clones, about four fifths occurring once; the ten biggest clones make up about 4%. Regarding this clone: Its specificity is unknown.

Sequencing was performed on PBMCs. The clonotype originates from a human donor in good health. The genes are TRBV5-4 and TRBJ2-7; tentative D call: TRBD1 (5 bases). CDR3 DNA sequence: TGTGCCAGCAGCTTGGGGACAAGCAGAAGCGTCTACGAGCAGTACTTC. This gives the protein CASSLGTSRSVYEQYF.